This is a list of T cell receptor beta chains from one sample in a study of early T cells in non-severe SARS-CoV-2 infection. TCRdb processed the 5' RACE reads anew with MiXCR; each CDR3 protein has one entry. Among more than 50,000 distinct CDR3 sequences, approximately 12% were seen once, and the ten largest hold 4.8%. The sequencing input was whole blood. These receptors were collected from an adult who was a healthcare worker with PCR-confirmed SARS-CoV-2 infection or an uninfected control (not recorded which). Both conserved end residues are part of each CDR3.

v_gene,j_gene,CDR3aa
TRBV21-1,TRBJ2-1,CASSKGTSGRMSNEQFF
TRBV5-5,TRBJ1-2,CASSLVGVLPTGYTF
TRBV5-6,TRBJ1-1,CASNWGPNTEAFF
TRBV5-4,TRBJ2-6,CASSLSGPAGANVLTF
TRBV10-3,TRBJ2-7,CAISESNSLSSYEQYF
TRBV20-1,TRBJ2-1,CSASGPAPYNEQFF
TRBV20-1,TRBJ2-7,CSAARRGTYEQYF
TRBV6-1,TRBJ1-2,CASSEFTGANYGYTF
TRBV12-3/TRBV12-4,TRBJ1-5,CASSFGTSTSPQHF
TRBV12-3/TRBV12-4,TRBJ2-7,CASSLAGGEQYF
TRBV20-1,TRBJ2-3,CSARVPSAGGPLYKTDTQYF
TRBV7-8,TRBJ2-7,CASSLPGTGVYEQYF
TRBV11-3,TRBJ1-1,CASSSGRYTEAFF
TRBV11-2,TRBJ2-7,CASSSERDPYEQYF
TRBV7-9,TRBJ2-5,CASSRTGETQYF
TRBV28,TRBJ2-5,CASSSGTHGTQYF
TRBV3-1,TRBJ2-5,CASSHFFFTQEETQYF
TRBV11-2,TRBJ2-5,CASSLSRTGLETQYF
TRBV19,TRBJ2-7,CASAMRDTKREQYF
TRBV12-3/TRBV12-4,TRBJ1-2,CASITGNGNYGYTF
TRBV6-2/TRBV6-3,TRBJ1-5,CASSYVGTSNQPQHF
TRBV29-1,TRBJ2-7,CSVAAASYEQYF
TRBV5-1,TRBJ1-4,CASSTNDQSEKLFF
TRBV29-1,TRBJ1-1,CSVERDRGTEAFF
TRBV28,TRBJ2-1,CASGGDTEQFF
TRBV30,TRBJ1-4,CAWSSRGGEKLFF
TRBV9,TRBJ2-1,CASSESVESSYNEQFF
TRBV5-4,TRBJ2-3,CASSPGGQGFPDTQYF
TRBV5-6,TRBJ1-5,CASSEGYGNQPQHF
TRBV18,TRBJ2-7,CASSLSLAYEQYF
TRBV6-6,TRBJ1-6,CASSRLTPGQRYNSPLHF
TRBV3-1,TRBJ2-3,CASSQVGRITDTQYF
TRBV12-3/TRBV12-4,TRBJ1-2,CASSLRPTVSNYGYTF
TRBV7-9,TRBJ1-5,CASSLDREGIVSNQPQHF
TRBV4-2,TRBJ2-3,CASSQDKGDTQYF
TRBV10-1,TRBJ2-7,CASSALAGTYEQYF
TRBV20-1,TRBJ1-5,CSATGNSNQPQHF
TRBV14,TRBJ2-3,CASSQASHFGYTDTQYF
TRBV18,TRBJ1-5,CASSPRGREGQPQHF